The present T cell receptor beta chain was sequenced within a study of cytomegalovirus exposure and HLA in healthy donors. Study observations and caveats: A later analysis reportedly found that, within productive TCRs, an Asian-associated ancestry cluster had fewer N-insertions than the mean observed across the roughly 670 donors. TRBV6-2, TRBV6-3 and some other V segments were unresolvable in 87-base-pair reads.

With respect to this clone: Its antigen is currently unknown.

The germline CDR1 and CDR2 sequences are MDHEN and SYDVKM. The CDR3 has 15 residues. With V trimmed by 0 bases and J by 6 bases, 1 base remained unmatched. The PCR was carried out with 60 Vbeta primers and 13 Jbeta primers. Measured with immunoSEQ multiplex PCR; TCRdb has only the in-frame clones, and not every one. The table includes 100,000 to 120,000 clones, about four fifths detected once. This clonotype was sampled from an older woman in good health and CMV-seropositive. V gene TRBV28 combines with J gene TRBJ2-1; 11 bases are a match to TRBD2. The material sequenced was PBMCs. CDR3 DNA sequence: TGTGCCAGCAGTTTATGGCTAGCGGGAGGCAATGAGCAGTTCTTC. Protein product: CASSLWLAGGNEQFF.